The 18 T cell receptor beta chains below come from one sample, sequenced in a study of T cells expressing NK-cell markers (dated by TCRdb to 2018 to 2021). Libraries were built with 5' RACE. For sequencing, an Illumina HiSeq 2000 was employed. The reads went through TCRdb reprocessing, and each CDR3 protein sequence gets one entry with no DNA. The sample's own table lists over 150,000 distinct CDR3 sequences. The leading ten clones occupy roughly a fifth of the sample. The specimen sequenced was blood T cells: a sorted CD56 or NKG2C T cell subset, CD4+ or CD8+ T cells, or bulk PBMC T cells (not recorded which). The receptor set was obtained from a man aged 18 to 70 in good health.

This CDR3 reads CASSPLREAYEQYF. The chain combines TRBV12-3 or TRBV12-4 with TRBJ2-7; the D gene TCRdb calls, TRBD1, cannot be checked with no DNA. This CDR3 comprises 14 residues.

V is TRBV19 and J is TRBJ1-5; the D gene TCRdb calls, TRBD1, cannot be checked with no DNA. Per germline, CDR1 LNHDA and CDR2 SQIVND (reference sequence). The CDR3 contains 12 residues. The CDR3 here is CACRQGGQPQHF.

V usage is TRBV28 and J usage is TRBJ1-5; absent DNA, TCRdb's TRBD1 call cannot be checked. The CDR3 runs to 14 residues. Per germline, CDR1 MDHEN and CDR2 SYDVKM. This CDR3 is CASEQGEIGPPQHF.

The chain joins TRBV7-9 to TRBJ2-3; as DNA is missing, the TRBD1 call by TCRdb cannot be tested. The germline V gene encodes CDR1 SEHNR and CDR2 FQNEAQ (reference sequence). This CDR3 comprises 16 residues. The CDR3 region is CASSSIPLPGNDTQYF. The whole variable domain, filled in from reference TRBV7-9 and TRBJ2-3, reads DTGVSQNPRHKITKRGQNVTFRCDPISEHNRLYWYRQTLGQGPEFLTYFQNEAQLEKSRLLSDRFSAERPKGSFSTLEIQRTEQGDSAMYLCASSSIPLPGNDTQYFGPGTRLTVL.

The CDR3 loop is CASSPPSTGLNREQYF. The gene calls are TRBV18 and TRBJ2-7; TCRdb outputs TRBD1, but without DNA this stays unchecked. CDR3 length equals 16 residues. The germline V gene encodes CDR1 KGHSH and CDR2 LQKENI. Based on the CDR3 plus reference TRBV18 and TRBJ2-7, the full variable domain is NAGVMQNPRHLVRRRGQEARLRCSPMKGHSHVYWYRQLPEEGLKFMVYLQKENIIDESGMPKERFSAEFPKEGPSILRIQQVVRGDSAAYFCASSPPSTGLNREQYFGPGTRLTVT.

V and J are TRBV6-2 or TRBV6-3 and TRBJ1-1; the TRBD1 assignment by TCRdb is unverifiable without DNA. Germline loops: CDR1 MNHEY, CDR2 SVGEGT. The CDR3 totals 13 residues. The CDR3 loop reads CASRPGGYTEAFF.

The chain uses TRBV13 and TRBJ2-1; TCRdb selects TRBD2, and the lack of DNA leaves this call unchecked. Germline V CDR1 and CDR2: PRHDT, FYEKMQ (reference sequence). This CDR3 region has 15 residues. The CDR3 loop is CASSLVSGGEREQFF.

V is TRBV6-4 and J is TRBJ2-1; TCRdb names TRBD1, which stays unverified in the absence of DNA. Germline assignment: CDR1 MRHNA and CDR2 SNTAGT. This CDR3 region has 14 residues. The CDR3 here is CASSARLGGNEQFF.

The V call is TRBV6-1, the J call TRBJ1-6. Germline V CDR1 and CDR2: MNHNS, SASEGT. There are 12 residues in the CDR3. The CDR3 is CASDMGNSPLHF.

The CDR3 protein is CASSQEGKGVRDEQFF. The chain recombines TRBV3-1 with TRBJ2-1. Germline V gives CDR1 LGHDT, CDR2 YNNKEL (reference sequence). The CDR3 totals 16 residues.

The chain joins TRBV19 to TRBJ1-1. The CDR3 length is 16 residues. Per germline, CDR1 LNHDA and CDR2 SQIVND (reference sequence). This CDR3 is CASSIVGVRMNTEAFF.

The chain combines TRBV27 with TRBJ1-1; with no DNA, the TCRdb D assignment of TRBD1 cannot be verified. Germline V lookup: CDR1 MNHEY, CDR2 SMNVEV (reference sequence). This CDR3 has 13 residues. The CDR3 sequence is CASSTGAGAGAFF.

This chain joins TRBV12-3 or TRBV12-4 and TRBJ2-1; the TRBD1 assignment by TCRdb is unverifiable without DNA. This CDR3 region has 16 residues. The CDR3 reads CAINSMGPEKYNEQFF.

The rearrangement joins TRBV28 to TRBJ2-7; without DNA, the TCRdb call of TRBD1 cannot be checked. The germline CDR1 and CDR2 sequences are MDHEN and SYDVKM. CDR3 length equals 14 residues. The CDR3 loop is CASSPRDRPREQYF.

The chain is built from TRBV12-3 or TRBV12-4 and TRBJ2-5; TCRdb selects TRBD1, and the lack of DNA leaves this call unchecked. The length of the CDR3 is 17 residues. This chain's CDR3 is CASSDRGHRSPVETQYF.

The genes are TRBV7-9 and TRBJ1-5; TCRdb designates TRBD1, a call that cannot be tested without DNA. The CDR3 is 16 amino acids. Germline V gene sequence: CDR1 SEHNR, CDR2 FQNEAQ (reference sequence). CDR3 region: CASSLAGTGGNQPQHF.

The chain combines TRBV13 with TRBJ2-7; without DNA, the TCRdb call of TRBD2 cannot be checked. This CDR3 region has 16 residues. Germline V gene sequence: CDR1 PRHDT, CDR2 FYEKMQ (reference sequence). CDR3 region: CASSSNSGAGDYEQYF.

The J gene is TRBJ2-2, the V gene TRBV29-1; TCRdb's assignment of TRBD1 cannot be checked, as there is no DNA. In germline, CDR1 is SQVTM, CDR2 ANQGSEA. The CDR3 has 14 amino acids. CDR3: CSVAGTRGTGELFF.